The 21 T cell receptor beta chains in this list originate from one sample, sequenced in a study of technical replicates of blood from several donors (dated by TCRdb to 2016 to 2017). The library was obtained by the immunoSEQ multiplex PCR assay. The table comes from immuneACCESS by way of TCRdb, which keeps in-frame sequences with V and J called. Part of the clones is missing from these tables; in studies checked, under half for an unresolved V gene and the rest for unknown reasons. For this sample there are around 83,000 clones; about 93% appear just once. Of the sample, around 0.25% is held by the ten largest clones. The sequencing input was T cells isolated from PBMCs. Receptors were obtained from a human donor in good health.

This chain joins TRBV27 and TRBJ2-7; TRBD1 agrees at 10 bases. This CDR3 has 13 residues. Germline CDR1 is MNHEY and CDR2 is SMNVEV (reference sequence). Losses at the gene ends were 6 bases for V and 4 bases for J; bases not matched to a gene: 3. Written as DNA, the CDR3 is TGTGCCAGCAGGAGACAGGGGGCTTACGAGCAGTACTTC. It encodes CASRRQGAYEQYF.

The CDR3 nucleotides are TGTGCCAGCAGCTTACGGGGCTCTGGGGCCAACGTCCTGACTTTC. Residues: CASSLRGSGANVLTF. The chain couples TRBV13 to TRBJ2-6, with a tentative D call TRBD2 (5 bases). The V end was cut by 2 bases, the J end by 0 bases, with 5 bases between. The CDR3 is 15 residues long. Germline values: CDR1 PRHDT, CDR2 FYEKMQ (reference sequence). The full variable domain, rest sourced from reference TRBV13 and TRBJ2-6, is AAGVIQSPRHLIKEKRETATLKCYPIPRHDTVYWYQQGPGQDPQFLISFYEKMQSDKGSIPDRFSAQQFSDYHSELNMSSLELGDSALYFCASSLRGSGANVLTFGAGSRLTVL.

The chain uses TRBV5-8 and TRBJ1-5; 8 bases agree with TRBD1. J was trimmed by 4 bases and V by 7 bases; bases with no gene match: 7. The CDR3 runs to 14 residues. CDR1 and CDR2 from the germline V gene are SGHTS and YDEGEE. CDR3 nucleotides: TGTGCCAGCGCGGACAGGGAGCTTAATCAGCCCCAGCATTTT. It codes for CASADRELNQPQHF.

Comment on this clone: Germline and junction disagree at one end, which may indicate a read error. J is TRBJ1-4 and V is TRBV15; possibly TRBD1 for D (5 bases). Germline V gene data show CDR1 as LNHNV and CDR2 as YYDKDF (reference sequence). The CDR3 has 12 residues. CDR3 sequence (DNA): TGTGCCACCAGGTCGTGGGGGGAAAACCTGTTTTTT. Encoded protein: CATRSWGENLFF.

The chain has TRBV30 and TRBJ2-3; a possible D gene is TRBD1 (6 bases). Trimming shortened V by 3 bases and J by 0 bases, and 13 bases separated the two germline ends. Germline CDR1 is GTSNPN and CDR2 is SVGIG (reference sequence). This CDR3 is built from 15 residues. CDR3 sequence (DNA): TGTGCCTGGAGGCAGCTGGGGGCTAGCACAGATACGCAGTATTTT. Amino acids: CAWRQLGASTDTQYF.

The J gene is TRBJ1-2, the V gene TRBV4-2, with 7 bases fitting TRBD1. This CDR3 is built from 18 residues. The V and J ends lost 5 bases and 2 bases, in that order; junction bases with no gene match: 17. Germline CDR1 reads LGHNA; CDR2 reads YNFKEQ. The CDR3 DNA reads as TGTGCCAGCAGCAGAAGCTTTCTCGGGACAGTAAAGAACTATGGCTACACCTTC. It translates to CASSRSFLGTVKNYGYTF.

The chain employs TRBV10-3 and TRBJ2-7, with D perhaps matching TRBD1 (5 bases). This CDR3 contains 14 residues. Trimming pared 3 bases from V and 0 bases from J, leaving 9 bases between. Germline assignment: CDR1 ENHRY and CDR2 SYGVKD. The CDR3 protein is CAISDAGISYEQYF. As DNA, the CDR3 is TGTGCCATCAGTGACGCAGGGATCTCCTACGAGCAGTACTTC.

CDR3 protein: CAWSYGAHTIYF. The DNA of the CDR3 is TGTGCCTGGAGTTATGGGGCGCACACCATATATTTT. The chain carries TRBV30 and TRBJ1-3; TRBD1 might be the D (5 bases). The CDR3 extends over 12 amino acids. Germline V gene sequence: CDR1 GTSNPN, CDR2 SVGIG (reference sequence). V lost 2 bases and J lost 8, with 10 bases in between.

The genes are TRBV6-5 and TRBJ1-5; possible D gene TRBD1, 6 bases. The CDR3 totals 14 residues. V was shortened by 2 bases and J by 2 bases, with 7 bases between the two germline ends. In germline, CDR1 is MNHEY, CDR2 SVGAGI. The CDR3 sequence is CASSYNRGNQPQHF. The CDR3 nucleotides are TGTGCCAGCAGTTACAACAGGGGCAATCAGCCCCAGCATTTT.

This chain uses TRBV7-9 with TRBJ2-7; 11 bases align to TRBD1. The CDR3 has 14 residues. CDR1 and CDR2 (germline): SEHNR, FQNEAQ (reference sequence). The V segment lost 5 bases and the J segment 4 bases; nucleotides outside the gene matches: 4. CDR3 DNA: TGTGCCAGCAGCCTGGGACAGGGGGTATACGAGCAGTACTTC. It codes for CASSLGQGVYEQYF.

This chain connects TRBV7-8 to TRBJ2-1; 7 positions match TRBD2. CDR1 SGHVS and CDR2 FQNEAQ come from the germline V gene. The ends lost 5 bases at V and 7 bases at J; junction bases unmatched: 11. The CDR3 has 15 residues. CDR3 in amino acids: CASSTRGGRRNEQFF. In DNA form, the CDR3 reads TGTGCCAGCAGCACACGGGGCGGGAGAAGGAATGAGCAGTTCTTC.

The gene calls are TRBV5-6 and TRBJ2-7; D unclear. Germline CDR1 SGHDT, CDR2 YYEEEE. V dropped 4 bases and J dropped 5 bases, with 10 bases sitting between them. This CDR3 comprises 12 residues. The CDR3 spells CASSQRQDEQYF. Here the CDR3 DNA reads TGTGCCAGCAGCCAACGTCAGGACGAGCAGTACTTC.

CDR3 in DNA: TGTGCCTGGAGTGTACCAGGGAATGGCTACACCTTC. Translated, it gives CAWSVPGNGYTF. The chain carries TRBV30 and TRBJ1-2; possible D gene TRBD1, 5 bases. The germline V and J ends were trimmed by 0 bases and 6 bases, with 8 bases remaining between them. The CDR3 spans 12 residues. CDR1 GTSNPN and CDR2 SVGIG come from the germline V gene (reference sequence).

In nucleotides, the CDR3 is TGTGCCAGCAGCCAGTGGGACAGGGGGGAGCTGTTTTTT. Translation: CASSQWDRGELFF. V is TRBV14 and J is TRBJ2-2; 8 bases agree with TRBD1. The CDR3 length is 13 residues. Per germline, CDR1 SGHDN and CDR2 FVKESK. V dropped 3 bases and J dropped 8; count of bases not matched to a gene: 2.

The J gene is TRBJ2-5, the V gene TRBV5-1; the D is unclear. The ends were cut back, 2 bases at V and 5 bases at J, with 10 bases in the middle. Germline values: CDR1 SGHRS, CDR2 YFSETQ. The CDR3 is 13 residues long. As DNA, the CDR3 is TGCGCCAGCAGCTTTACCCCACAGGAGACCCAGTACTTC. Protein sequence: CASSFTPQETQYF. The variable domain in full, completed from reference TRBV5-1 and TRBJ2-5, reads KAGVTQTPRYLIKTRGQQVTLSCSPISGHRSVSWYQQTPGQGLQFLFEYFSETQRNKGNFPGRFSGRQFSNSRSEMNVSTLELGDSALYLCASSFTPQETQYFGPGTRLLVL.

DNA for the CDR3: TGTGCCAGCAGTGAGTCCGACAGAAAGGCAGAGACCCAGTACTTC. It codes for CASSESDRKAETQYF. The rearrangement links TRBV25-1 to TRBJ2-5, with TRBD1 as a possible D gene (5 bases). The CDR3 loop spans 15 amino acids. Trimming stripped 3 bases from V and 4 bases from J, with 15 bases between. The germline V gene has CDR1 MGHDK and CDR2 SYGVNS.

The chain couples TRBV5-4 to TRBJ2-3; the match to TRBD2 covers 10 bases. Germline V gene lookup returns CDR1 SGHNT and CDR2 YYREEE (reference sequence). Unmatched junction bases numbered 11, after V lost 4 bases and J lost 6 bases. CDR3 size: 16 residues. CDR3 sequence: CASSRELLAGFDTQYF. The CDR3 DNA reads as TGTGCCAGCAGCCGAGAGTTACTAGCGGGATTCGATACGCAGTATTTT.

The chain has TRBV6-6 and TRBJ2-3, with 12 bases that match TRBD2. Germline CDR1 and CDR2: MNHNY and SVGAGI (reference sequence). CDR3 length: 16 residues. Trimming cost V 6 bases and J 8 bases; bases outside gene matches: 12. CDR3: CASRSSASGGAGTQYF. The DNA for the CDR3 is TGTGCCAGCAGATCCTCGGCTAGCGGGGGGGCAGGTACGCAGTATTTT.

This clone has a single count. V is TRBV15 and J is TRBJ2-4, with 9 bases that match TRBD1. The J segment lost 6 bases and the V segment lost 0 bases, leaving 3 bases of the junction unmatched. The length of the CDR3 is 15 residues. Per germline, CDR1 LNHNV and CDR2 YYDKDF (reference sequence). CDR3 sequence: CATSRDRQGGNIQYF. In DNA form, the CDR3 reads TGTGCCACCAGCAGAGATAGACAGGGGGGAAACATTCAGTACTTC.

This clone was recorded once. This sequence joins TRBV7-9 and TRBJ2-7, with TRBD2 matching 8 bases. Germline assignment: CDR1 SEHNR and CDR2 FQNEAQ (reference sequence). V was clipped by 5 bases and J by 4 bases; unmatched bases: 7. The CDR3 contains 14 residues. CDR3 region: CASSPLAGGYEQYF. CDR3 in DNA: TGTGCCAGCAGCCCTCTGGCGGGGGGTTACGAGCAGTACTTC.

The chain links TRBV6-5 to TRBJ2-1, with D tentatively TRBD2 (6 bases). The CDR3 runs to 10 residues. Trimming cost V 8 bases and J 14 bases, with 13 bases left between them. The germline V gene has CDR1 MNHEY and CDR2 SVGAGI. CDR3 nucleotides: TGTGCCAGCCGGAGCGGAGGGGAGTTCTTC. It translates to CASRSGGEFF.